A selection of T cell receptor beta chains follows, all from one sample in a study of CD4 and CD8 cells across lung adenocarcinoma regions. TCRdb reprocessed the PCR reads via MiXCR and lists one record per CDR3 protein. The sample lists 5,700 or so distinct CDR3 sequences; approximately 67% were seen once. Sample: CD4+ T cells from the center of a lung tumor. Source of these receptors: a female donor with lung adenocarcinoma. The CD4 and CD8 labels of this study may be unreliable. Both conserved end residues are part of each CDR3. The D gene is left open where the match is weak. Clone size is stated in some rows and not others, as once, few, many or a class when expanded.

V gene,clone size,D gene,J gene,CDR3 protein,CDR3 DNA
TRBV6-1,.,.,TRBJ2-5,CASSETTDEQYF,TGTGCCAGCAGTGAGACGACAGATGAGCAGTACTTC
TRBV7-2,once,.,TRBJ2-3,CASRARRGRNKETQYF,TGTGCCAGCAGGGCCCGACGGGGCCGAAACAAAGAGACGCAGTATTTT
TRBV10-3,.,.,TRBJ2-1,CAIGDLYNEQFF,TGTGCCATCGGTGACTTATACAATGAGCAGTTCTTC
TRBV6-1,.,.,TRBJ2-1,CASREGRAISGELFF,TGTGCCAGCAGGGAGGGACGTGCGATCTCCGGGGAGCTGTTCTTC
TRBV27,few,.,TRBJ1-5,CASSLTMTEAQHF,TGTGCCAGCAGTCTAACGATGACTGAGGCCCAGCATTTT
TRBV6-1,.,TRBD2,TRBJ2-1,CASKGGGLHEQFF,TGTGCCAGCAAGGGCGGGGGACTCCATGAGCAGTTCTTC
TRBV6-1,.,TRBD1,TRBJ1-4,CASSANPGGAGEKLFF,TGTGCCAGCAGTGCCAACCCAGGGGGCGCGGGAGAAAAACTGTTTTTT
TRBV6-1,.,TRBD1,TRBJ2-3,CASTRQGPSTDTQYF,TGTGCCAGCACGCGACAGGGACCTAGCACAGATACGCAGTATTTT
TRBV27,.,.,TRBJ1-2,CASSLRPEKYGYTF,TGTGCCAGCAGTTTAAGGCCAGAGAAATATGGCTACACCTTC
TRBV25-1,.,.,TRBJ2-5,CASTPGPQAATETQYF,TGTGCCAGCACCCCGGGACCCCAAGCAGCCACAGAGACGCAGTACTTC
TRBV11-1,few,.,TRBJ2-5,CASSDHDRNLRETQYF,TGTGCCAGCAGCGACCACGACAGGAACCTTCGAGAGACCCAGTACTTC
TRBV6-1,.,TRBD2,TRBJ2-7,CASSEEVAGYPGEQYF,TGTGCCAGCAGTGAAGAAGTAGCGGGGTACCCCGGGGAGCAGTACTTC
TRBV11-3,.,.,TRBJ1-2,CASSLEGRRGTYGYTF,TGTGCCAGCAGCTTAGAGGGTCGGAGGGGCACCTATGGCTACACCTTC
TRBV7-3,few,.,TRBJ2-2,CASSRSTGGLGSTGELFF,TGTGCCAGCAGTCGCTCCACTGGCGGGCTAGGCTCAACCGGGGAGCTGTTTTTT
TRBV7-3,few,TRBD1,TRBJ2-1,CASSPTGGAGNEQFF,TGTGCCAGCAGCCCTACAGGGGGCGCGGGGAATGAGCAGTTCTTC
TRBV6-1,few,.,TRBJ2-5,CASSEGGVGQETQYF,TGTGCCAGCAGTGAAGGGGGTGTAGGACAAGAGACCCAGTACTTC
TRBV6-1,.,TRBD1,TRBJ2-7,CASRDRAFSYEQYF,TGTGCCAGCAGGGACAGGGCCTTCTCCTACGAGCAGTACTTC
TRBV7-2,large,.,TRBJ2-1,CASSLAELDEQFF,TGTGCCAGCAGCTTAGCGGAGTTGGATGAGCAGTTCTTC
TRBV6-1,.,.,TRBJ1-1,CASPPAQAHEAFF,TGTGCCAGCCCACCCGCGCAGGCGCATGAAGCTTTCTTT
TRBV6-1,.,TRBD1,TRBJ2-7,CASKGQGVSFEQYF,TGTGCCAGCAAGGGACAGGGGGTCTCCTTTGAGCAGTACTTC
TRBV12-3/TRBV12-4,.,TRBD1,TRBJ2-5,CASSPPRDRLTQYF,TGTGCCAGCAGTCCCCCCCGGGACAGGTTGACCCAGTACTTC
TRBV6-1,few,.,TRBJ2-5,CASGGYETQYF,TGTGCCAGCGGAGGTTACGAGACCCAGTACTTC
TRBV10-3,few,.,TRBJ2-5,CAISVAGTQETQYF,TGTGCCATCAGTGTGGCCGGGACCCAAGAGACCCAGTACTTC
TRBV6-5,few,.,TRBJ2-1,CASSYLRAQDEQFF,TGTGCCAGCAGTTACCTAAGGGCGCAGGATGAGCAGTTCTTC
TRBV6-1,.,TRBD1,TRBJ2-1,CASSRRGQQFF,TGTGCCAGCAGTCGCAGGGGGCAGCAGTTCTTC
TRBV6-5,.,.,TRBJ1-6,CASSIPRANSPLHF,TGTGCCAGCAGTATACCCAGGGCCAATTCACCCCTCCACTTT
TRBV6-5,.,TRBD2,TRBJ2-3,CASSSIGTSGTDTQYF,TGTGCCAGCAGTTCCATCGGGACTAGCGGGACAGATACGCAGTATTTT
TRBV6-1,.,TRBD1,TRBJ1-2,CASSESGQGARRFGYTF,TGTGCCAGCAGTGAATCGGGGCAGGGGGCGCGAAGGTTTGGCTACACCTTC
TRBV27,.,TRBD2,TRBJ2-1,CASSAELSGEYNEQFF,TGTGCCAGCAGTGCGGAACTCAGCGGGGAATACAATGAGCAGTTCTTC
TRBV6-1,.,TRBD2,TRBJ2-1,CASRAGSGSPSSYNEQFF,TGTGCCAGCAGGGCGGGTAGCGGGAGCCCTAGCTCCTACAATGAGCAGTTCTTC
TRBV12-3/TRBV12-4,.,TRBD1,TRBJ2-5,CASSSRTGTETQYF,TGTGCCAGCAGTTCCCGGACAGGGACGGAGACCCAGTACTTC
TRBV6-1,.,.,TRBJ2-1,CASSQGGWGYNEQFF,TGTGCCAGCAGCCAGGGGGGGTGGGGGTACAATGAGCAGTTCTTC
TRBV6-1,medium-sized,TRBD2,TRBJ2-1,CATKGLAGVRVDNEQFF,TGTGCCACCAAGGGACTAGCGGGAGTACGCGTCGACAATGAGCAGTTCTTC
TRBV6-1,once,TRBD2,TRBJ2-3,CASKASGADTQYF,TGTGCCAGCAAGGCTAGCGGGGCAGATACGCAGTATTTT
TRBV6-1,once,TRBD1,TRBJ2-7,CASSGWDRGSYNTQYF,TGTGCCAGCAGTGGTTGGGACAGGGGTTCCTACAATACGCAGTACTTC
TRBV4-1,.,.,TRBJ2-1,CASSQQIQGGAYNEQFF,TGCGCCAGCAGCCAACAAATCCAGGGGGGGGCCTACAATGAGCAGTTCTTC
TRBV11-2,.,.,TRBJ2-7,CASSALGGLIEQYF,TGTGCCAGCAGCGCCCTGGGGGGACTGATAGAGCAGTACTTC
TRBV6-1,.,TRBD2,TRBJ2-7,CASYFLGRTRFEQYF,TGTGCCAGCTACTTTTTGGGGCGGACTAGGTTCGAGCAGTACTTC
TRBV6-5,once,TRBD2,TRBJ2-7,CASSSPPLAGAYEQYF,TGTGCCAGCAGTTCCCCCCCCCTAGCGGGAGCCTACGAGCAGTACTTC
TRBV6-1,.,TRBD1,TRBJ1-1,CASDRATEAFF,TGTGCCAGCGACAGGGCCACTGAAGCTTTCTTT
TRBV6-1,few,TRBD1,TRBJ2-7,CASSVNRGFTTGYEQYF,TGTGCCAGCAGTGTTAACAGGGGGTTTACGACTGGCTACGAGCAGTACTTC
TRBV25-1,.,TRBD1,TRBJ2-1,CASSELGQVHNEQFF,TGTGCCAGCAGTGAATTGGGACAGGTCCACAATGAGCAGTTCTTC